The 24 T cell receptor beta chains below come from one sample, sequenced in a study of blood T cells in healthy people across ages. A J-beta primer mix and a sample-barcoded 5' primer were used in a second PCR of roughly 7 to 12 cycles. TCRdb used MiXCR to reprocess the 5' RACE reads, holding one entry per CDR3 protein. The sample has around 670,000 distinct CDR3 sequences, roughly 30% seen once. Sequencing was done on a sample of blood. These receptors were obtained from a woman older than 75 in good health.

A remark on this clonotype: A much larger clone is a single base away; this may be a read error. The rearrangement uses TRBV7-2 and TRBJ2-1, with 8 bases aligning to TRBD2. Germline lookup yields CDR1 SGHTA and CDR2 FQGNSA. This CDR3 contains 15 residues. The junction had 11 bases not matched to a gene; V was cut back by 3 bases and J by 10 bases. The CDR3: CASSLAGGARSEQFF. CDR3 nucleotides: TGTGCCAGCAGCTTGGCCGGGGGGGCCCGCAGCGAGCAGTTCTTC.

The J gene is TRBJ2-7, the V gene TRBV5-1; D ambiguous. Germline lookup yields CDR1 SGHRS and CDR2 YFSETQ. V lost 4 bases, J lost 3 bases, and 8 bases lay in between. The CDR3 extends over 12 amino acids. CDR3 sequence reads: CASSRDHYEQYF. Here the CDR3 DNA reads TGCGCCAGCAGCAGAGACCACTACGAGCAGTACTTC.

This clonotype has at least ten counts. The chain uses TRBV7-9 and TRBJ2-2; the match to TRBD1 covers 8 bases. This CDR3 is built from 15 residues. The junction had 7 bases not matched to a gene; V was cut back by 7 bases and J by 3 bases. CDR1 is SEHNR and CDR2 is FQNEAQ in the germline V gene (reference sequence). The CDR3 DNA reads as TGTGCCAGCATGAGGCACAGGGGGGACACCGGGGAGCTGTTTTTT. Amino acid sequence: CASMRHRGDTGELFF.

This clonotype was recorded many times. The gene calls are TRBV29-1 and TRBJ2-3; D unresolved. The V gene lost 7 bases and the J gene lost 1 base, with 12 bases spanning the gap. CDR3 size: 13 residues. Germline V lookup: CDR1 SQVTM, CDR2 ANQGSEA. The CDR3 loop is CSAAWGGTDTQYF. The DNA for the CDR3 is TGCAGCGCAGCTTGGGGTGGCACAGATACGCAGTATTTT.

This clonotype was recorded at least ten times. The chain employs TRBV12-3 or TRBV12-4 and TRBJ1-5; 7 bases are shared with TRBD1. The CDR3 spans 14 residues. The junction had 5 bases not matched to a gene; V was cut back by 3 bases and J by 6 bases. The CDR3 DNA reads TGTGCCAGCAGTTTGGCAGGGGGTGGTCAGCCCCAGCATTTT. Amino acid sequence: CASSLAGGGQPQHF.

This clonotype was counted at least ten times. The chain links TRBV6-2 or TRBV6-3 to TRBJ1-5, with a tentative D call TRBD1 (5 bases). V was trimmed by 11 bases and J by 2 bases, leaving 13 bases between them. Germline V gene lookup returns CDR1 MNHEY and CDR2 SVGEGT. The CDR3 is made up of 13 amino acids. The CDR3 reads CASTRGGNQPQHF. In nucleotides, the CDR3 is TGTGCCTCTACTCGGGGGGGCAATCAGCCCCAGCATTTT.

With regard to this clonotype: Its ends do not fully match the called genes, so a read error is possible. The rearrangement uses TRBV6-5 and TRBJ1-2, with D maybe TRBD1 (6 bases). This CDR3 contains 16 residues. Germline V gene data show CDR1 as MNHEY and CDR2 as SVGAGI. CDR3 coding DNA: TGTGCCGGCAGTTACTTTCCGGGACAAAGTCCATATGGCTACACCTTC. Translated, it gives CAGSYFPGQSPYGYTF.

The chain is built from TRBV3-1 and TRBJ1-2; 11 bases line up with TRBD1. CDR1 is LGHDT and CDR2 is YNNKEL in the germline V gene (reference sequence). CDR3 length: 15 residues. Trimming took 3 bases from V and 8 from J; bases not matched to a gene: 8. The CDR3 here is CASSQLGQGAQGYTF. In DNA, the CDR3 is TGTGCCAGCAGCCAGCTAGGACAGGGGGCACAGGGCTACACCTTC.

As to this clonotype: This may be a read error, as it is one base from a much larger clone. The J gene is TRBJ2-1, the V gene TRBV20-1; either TRBD1 or TRBD2 may fit D (5 bases each). The J call may not be correct, given that the DNA end is closer to TRBJ2-7. The CDR3 totals 15 residues. Germline V gene sequence: CDR1 DFQATT, CDR2 SNEGSKA (reference sequence). The CDR3 DNA follows: TGCAGTGCGGACACTCTAGCAGGCTCCTACAATGAGCAGTACTTC. It encodes CSADTLAGSYNEQYF.

This clonotype occurred many times. V and J are TRBV2 and TRBJ1-1; TRBD1 might be the D (5 bases). The V and J ends lost 4 bases and 3 bases respectively, with 6 bases between them. Germline CDR1 reads SNHLY; CDR2 reads FYNNEI. The CDR3 is 12 amino acids. CDR3 sequence reads: CASSVGDTEAFF. The DNA of the CDR3 is TGTGCCAGCAGTGTGGGGGACACTGAAGCTTTCTTT. The whole variable domain, filled in from reference TRBV2 and TRBJ1-1, reads EPEVTQTPSHQVTQMGQEVILRCVPISNHLYFYWYRQILGQKVEFLVSFYNNEISEKSEIFDDQFSVERPDGSNFTLKIRSTKLEDSAMYFCASSVGDTEAFFGQGTRLTVV.

V and J are TRBV7-2 and TRBJ1-1, with D tentatively TRBD1 (5 bases). This CDR3 comprises 14 residues. V lost 3 bases and J 5 bases, leaving 13 bases between the germline ends. Germline V gene sequence: CDR1 SGHTA, CDR2 FQGNSA. For the CDR3, the DNA is TGTGCCAGCAGCTTTCAGGGATCTGGGACTGAAGCTTTCTTT. Amino acids: CASSFQGSGTEAFF.

This clonotype was seen a few times. The chain is built from TRBV6-5 and TRBJ2-1; possible D gene TRBD1, 6 bases. Trimming shortened V by 7 bases and J by 13 bases, and 26 bases separated the two germline ends. Germline-derived CDR1 and CDR2 are MNHEY and SVGAGI. This CDR3 has 15 amino acids. In nucleotides, the CDR3 is TGTGCCAGCACCCCTGGGTGGGGGCGACAAGAGACCCAGTTCTTC. This encodes CASTPGWGRQETQFF.

This clonotype appeared a single time. A read error is possible here, since a much larger clone lies one base away. The V and J genes are TRBV11-3 and TRBJ2-5; the D gene is possibly TRBD1 (5 bases). CDR1 is SGHNT, CDR2 YENEEA, per germline. Trimming took off 5 bases at V and 11 bases at J, with 18 bases between the two ends. The CDR3 has 13 residues. The CDR3 sequence is CASSRSWGYEQYF. DNA for the CDR3: TGTGCCAGCAGCCGCAGCTGGGGCTATGAGCAGTACTTC.

At least ten counts were recorded for this clonotype. The gene calls are TRBV5-1 and TRBJ2-1; no definite D call. Germline V gives CDR1 SGHRS, CDR2 YFSETQ. The V end was cut by 5 bases, the J end by 5 bases, with 17 bases between. The CDR3 contains 15 residues. The chain's CDR3 is CASSLKRSPHNEQFF. The CDR3 DNA reads TGCGCCAGCAGTCTTAAGCGATCCCCCCACAATGAGCAGTTCTTC.

This clonotype was detected ten times or more. CDR3 amino acids: CASSYSNSPLHF. The CDR3 DNA reads as TGTGCCAGCAGTTACTCCAATTCACCCCTCCACTTT. The V and J genes are TRBV6-5 and TRBJ1-6, with no clear D. CDR3 length equals 12 residues. Germline-derived CDR1 and CDR2 are MNHEY and SVGAGI. V lost 0 bases, J lost 7 bases, and 1 base lay in between.

This clonotype occurred a few times. The chain carries TRBV7-2 and TRBJ2-3; tentative D call: TRBD1 (5 bases). Trimming stripped 1 base from V and 11 bases from J, with 22 bases between. Germline assignment: CDR1 SGHTA and CDR2 FQGNSA. The CDR3 has 16 residues. CDR3 loop: CASSLGIGAVNNEQYF. The DNA of the CDR3 is TGTGCCAGCAGCTTAGGGATTGGGGCAGTTAACAATGAGCAGTATTTT. The full variable domain, with the rest looked up from reference TRBV7-2 and TRBJ2-3, is GAGVSQSPSNKVTEKGKDVELRCDPISGHTALYWYRQSLGQGLEFLIYFQGNSAPDKSGLPSDRFSAERTGGSVSTLTIQRTQQEDSAVYLCASSLGIGAVNNEQYFGPGTRLTVL.

This clonotype was picked up a small number of times. This may come from a read error, since a much larger clone is one base off. The chain couples TRBV12-3 or TRBV12-4 to TRBJ2-5, with 7 bases matching TRBD1. The V gene end was trimmed by 4 bases and the J gene end by 2 bases; junction bases not matched to a gene: 4. CDR3 size: 14 residues. The CDR3 bases are TGTGCCAGCAGTTGTCGGACAGGACAAGAGACCCAGTACTTC. Translating gives CASSCRTGQETQYF.

This clonotype appeared a few times. A much larger clone lies one base from this, so it may be a read error. The CDR3 reads CASRWDGAYEQYF. CDR3 in DNA: TGTGCCAGCAGGTGGGACGGAGCCTACGAGCAGTACTTC. The chain is built from TRBV7-2 and TRBJ2-7; D is perhaps TRBD1 or TRBD2 (5 bases each). Deletions cut 6 bases from V and 2 bases from J, with 11 bases between. The length of the CDR3 is 13 residues. Germline V gene lookup returns CDR1 SGHTA and CDR2 FQGNSA.

This clonotype occurred a few times. This chain uses TRBV18 with TRBJ2-1; 10 bases line up with TRBD2. This CDR3 comprises 16 residues. Germline V lookup: CDR1 KGHSH, CDR2 LQKENI. V lost 4 bases, J lost 4 bases, and 7 bases stayed unmatched. CDR3 amino acids: CASSQSSGGPYNEQFF. The CDR3 DNA reads as TGTGCCAGCTCACAGTCTAGCGGGGGACCTTACAATGAGCAGTTCTTC.

This clonotype showed up many times. CDR3 region: CASSQTSGGAGEQYF. CDR3 DNA: TGCGCCAGCAGCCAAACTAGCGGGGGGGCAGGAGAGCAGTACTTC. The V call is TRBV4-3, the J call TRBJ2-7, with TRBD2 matching 13 bases. Losses at the gene ends were 2 bases for V and 7 bases for J; bases not matched to a gene: 5. CDR3 length: 15 amino acids. Germline V gives CDR1 LGHNA, CDR2 YSLEER.

J is TRBJ1-5 and V is TRBV6-1; perhaps TRBD1 as D (5 bases). The CDR3 runs to 17 residues. Germline V gene sequence: CDR1 MNHNS, CDR2 SASEGT. The ends were cut back, 6 bases at V and 2 bases at J, with 20 bases in the middle. CDR3 DNA: TGTGCCAGCAGATCTAATACTGGGGCGAGTGGCAATCAGCCCCAGCATTTT. Amino acid sequence: CASRSNTGASGNQPQHF.

This clonotype came up many times. The chain is built from TRBV7-9 and TRBJ1-4; no definite D call. This CDR3 is built from 12 residues. Deletions cut 7 bases from V and 5 bases from J, with 8 bases between. Germline CDR1 and CDR2: SEHNR and FQNEAQ (reference sequence). CDR3: CASTRENEKLFF. The CDR3 DNA sequence: TGTGCCAGCACGAGGGAAAATGAAAAACTGTTTTTT. Based on the CDR3 plus reference TRBV7-9 and TRBJ1-4, the full variable domain is DTGVSQNPRHKITKRGQNVTFRCDPISEHNRLYWYRQTLGQGPEFLTYFQNEAQLEKSRLLSDRFSAERPKGSFSTLEIQRTEQGDSAMYLCASTRENEKLFFGSGTQLSVL.

The chain recombines TRBV21-1 with TRBJ2-7; TRBD1 is taken as the D call from the table, unchecked against the DNA. TRBV21-1 is given as a pseudogene. The CDR3 is 17 amino acids. CDR3 nucleotides: TGTGCCAGCAGCGGTGAGGGGGGGGCTGGATTCATCTACGAGCAGTACTTC. It codes for CASSGEGGAGFIYEQYF.

This clonotype has a count of ten or more. V and J are TRBV5-1 and TRBJ2-1; TRBD1 matches at 9 bases. V dropped 8 bases and J dropped 3; count of bases not matched to a gene: 9. This CDR3 comprises 15 residues. Germline V CDR1 and CDR2: SGHRS, YFSETQ. The CDR3 reads CASRRQGQGYNEQFF. The CDR3, as DNA: TGCGCCAGTCGGCGACAGGGACAGGGCTACAATGAGCAGTTCTTC.